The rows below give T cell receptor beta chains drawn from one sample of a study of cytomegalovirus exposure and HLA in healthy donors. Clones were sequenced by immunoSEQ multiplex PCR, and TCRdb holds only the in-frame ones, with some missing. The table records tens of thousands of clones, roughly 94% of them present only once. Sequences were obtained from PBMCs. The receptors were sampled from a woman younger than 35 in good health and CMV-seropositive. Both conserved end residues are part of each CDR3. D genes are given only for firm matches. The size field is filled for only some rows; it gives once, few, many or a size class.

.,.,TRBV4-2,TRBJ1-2,CASSQEPEVPYNYGYTF,TGTGCCAGCAGCCAAGAGCCCGAGGTCCCTTATAACTATGGCTACACCTTC
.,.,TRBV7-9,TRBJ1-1,CASSLGQTNTEAFF,TGTGCCAGCAGCTTAGGACAGACGAACACTGAAGCTTTCTTT
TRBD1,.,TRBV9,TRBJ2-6,CASSVPGQGSGANVLTF,TGTGCCAGCAGCGTCCCGGGACAGGGATCTGGGGCCAACGTCCTGACTTTC
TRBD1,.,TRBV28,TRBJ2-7,CASSTAGTGSYEQYF,TGTGCCAGCAGCACAGCCGGGACAGGGTCCTACGAGCAGTACTTC
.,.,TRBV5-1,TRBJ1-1,CASSWKQGSNTEAFF,TGCGCCAGCAGCTGGAAACAGGGATCGAACACTGAAGCTTTCTTT
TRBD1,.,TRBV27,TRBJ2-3,CASSLWGQGASLTDTQYF,TGTGCCAGCAGTTTATGGGGACAGGGGGCCTCCCTCACAGATACGCAGTATTTT
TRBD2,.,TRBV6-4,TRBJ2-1,CASSIAGTSYNEQFF,TGTGCCAGCAGTATCGCCGGGACTAGTTACAATGAGCAGTTCTTC
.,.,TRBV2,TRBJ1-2,CASSVGTPYGSYTF,TGTGCCAGCAGTGTAGGGACACCCTATGGAAGCTACACCTTC
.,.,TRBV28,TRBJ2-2,CASRKGGANLDTGELFF,TGTGCCAGCAGGAAGGGTGGGGCTAACCTGGACACCGGGGAGCTGTTTTTT
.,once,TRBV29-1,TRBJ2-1,CSVGLREHYNEQFF,TGCAGCGTTGGTTTACGGGAACATTACAATGAGCAGTTCTTC
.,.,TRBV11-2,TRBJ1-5,CASSYRADQPQHF,TGTGCCAGCAGCTACAGGGCAGATCAGCCCCAGCATTTT
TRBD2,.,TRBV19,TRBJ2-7,CASSIAGTRGYEQYF,TGTGCCAGTAGTATAGCCGGGACTAGAGGCTACGAGCAGTACTTC
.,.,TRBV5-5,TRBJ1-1,CASSSPGLFTEAFF,TGTGCCAGCAGCTCACCCGGGTTATTCACTGAAGCTTTCTTT
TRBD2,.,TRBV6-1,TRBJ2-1,CASSEGGLAGEGEQFF,TGTGCCAGCAGTGAGGGCGGACTAGCGGGAGAGGGAGAGCAGTTCTTC
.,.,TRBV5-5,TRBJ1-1,CASSSGLLNTEAFF,TGTGCCAGCAGTTCGGGACTTTTGAACACTGAAGCTTTCTTT
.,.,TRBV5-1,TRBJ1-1,CASSFRGITEAFF,TGCGCCAGCAGCTTTAGGGGGATCACTGAAGCTTTCTTT
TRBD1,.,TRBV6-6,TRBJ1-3,CASRSGTGDGNTIYF,TGTGCCAGCAGGTCCGGGACAGGGGACGGAAACACCATATATTTT
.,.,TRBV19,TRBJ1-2,CASSIGTGPGYTF,TGTGCCAGTAGTATCGGTACAGGGCCGGGCTACACCTTC
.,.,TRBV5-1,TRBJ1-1,CASSLGVYDTEAFF,TGCGCCAGCAGCCTAGGAGTCTATGACACTGAAGCTTTCTTT
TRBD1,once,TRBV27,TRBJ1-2,CASSSSTTGGIYGYTF,TGTGCCAGCAGTTCATCCACGACAGGGGGTATATATGGCTACACCTTC